These 7 T cell receptor beta chains were all obtained from the same sample, sequenced in a study of low-dose radiotherapy and immunotherapy resistance in tumors. Time point specified: before trial treatment. Gene-specific TRAV and TRBV primers were used for first-strand cDNA, covering alpha and beta chains. With a V-primer adapter and a constant-region primer, TCRs were amplified for around 21 PCR cycles. One entry per CDR3 protein results from TCRdb running MiXCR on the reads. The sample consists of around 83,000 distinct CDR3 sequences, 15% to 20% of them appearing once. The sequencing here drew on PBMCs, taken before treatment. The source of these receptors is a male donor with prostate cancer.

This clonotype was picked up many times. The CDR3 region is CASSLRLAESSYEQYF. DNA of the CDR3: TGCGCCAGCAGCTTGAGGCTAGCGGAGTCCTCCTACGAGCAGTACTTC. The chain uses TRBV5-1 and TRBJ2-7, with 7 bases identical to TRBD2. The CDR3 is made up of 16 amino acids. Germline values: CDR1 SGHRS, CDR2 YFSETQ. The V segment lost 1 base and the J segment 0 bases; nucleotides outside the gene matches: 7.

This clonotype was counted at least ten times. The chain joins TRBV4-3 to TRBJ1-2; possibly TRBD1 for D (6 bases). The CDR3 is 19 residues long. Between the trimmed V and J ends, which lost 0 bases and 4 bases, there was a span of 24 bases. Germline loops: CDR1 LGHNA, CDR2 YSLEER. This chain's CDR3 is CASSQDVSRGSTGVYGYTF. The CDR3 DNA reads TGCGCCAGCAGCCAAGATGTCTCCAGGGGTTCGACGGGGGTCTATGGCTACACCTTC.

This clonotype appeared many times. V usage is TRBV20-1 and J usage is TRBJ2-7; 7 bases are a match to TRBD1. V gave up 5 bases and J gave up 5 bases; unmatched junction bases: 6. This CDR3 is built from 12 residues. CDR1 and CDR2 from the germline V gene are DFQATT and SNEGSKA (reference sequence). This chain's CDR3 is CSAGGQDNEQYF. The CDR3 bases are TGCAGTGCTGGAGGACAGGACAACGAGCAGTACTTC.

This clonotype was counted ten times or more. CDR3 in amino acids: CSVPGQGYNEQFF. Written as DNA, the CDR3 is TGCAGCGTGCCGGGACAGGGGTACAATGAGCAGTTCTTC. The chain joins TRBV29-1 to TRBJ2-1; 10 positions match TRBD1. The V gene's germline CDR1 is SQVTM and CDR2 ANQGSEA. V lost 6 bases to trimming and J lost 4 bases; unmatched junction nucleotides: 3. The CDR3 runs to 13 residues.

Details on this clonotype: This may be a read error, as it is one base from a much larger clone. The J gene is TRBJ2-1, the V gene TRBV1. TRBV1 is tagged as a pseudogene. This CDR3 is 14 amino acids long. The CDR3 region is CASSQEFIVNEQFF. Here the CDR3 DNA reads TGCGCCAGCAGCCAAGAATTTATAGTCAATGAGCAGTTCTTC.

There are many counts of this clonotype. The V call is TRBV6-1, the J call TRBJ1-1; D is unclear. CDR3 size: 13 residues. CDR1 MNHNS and CDR2 SASEGT come from the germline V gene. The germline V and J ends were trimmed by 6 bases and 0 bases, with 8 bases remaining between them. CDR3 coding DNA: TGTGCCAGCAGGTCCCGTCTGAACACTGAAGCTTTCTTT. This encodes CASRSRLNTEAFF.

This clonotype has ten or more counts. The chain links TRBV2 to TRBJ1-3; 8 nucleotides line up with TRBD1. V lost 5 bases and J lost 2; bases outside the gene matches: 2. The CDR3 contains 14 residues. Germline V gives CDR1 SNHLY, CDR2 FYNNEI. As DNA, the CDR3 is TGTGCCAGCAGTCAGGACAGGGCTGGAAACACCATATATTTT. This sequence encodes CASSQDRAGNTIYF.